One and the same sample provided the 29 T cell receptor beta chains below, sequenced in a study of blood T cell repertoires in COVID-19. Produced via immunoSEQ multiplex PCR; TCRdb's table is partial and in-frame only. Of approximately 190,000 clones in the sample, around four fifths are singletons; the top ten hold approximately 14%. Specimen: peripheral blood. These receptor sequences come from a man aged 25 to 45 with active or convalescent COVID-19.

The chain couples TRBV25-1 to TRBJ1-3; D gene unclear. V lost 4 bases, J lost 4 bases, and 8 bases lay in between. Germline lookup yields CDR1 MGHDK and CDR2 SYGVNS. This CDR3 contains 13 residues. Written as DNA, the CDR3 is TGTGCCAGCAGTGTCGGCAGGGGAAACACCATATATTTT. Translated, it gives CASSVGRGNTIYF.

In this sample, this clone turned up once. The chain recombines TRBV6-1 with TRBJ1-1; D not certain. V lost 1 base to trimming and J lost 10 bases, with 10 bases between them. The CDR3 runs to 12 residues. The germline V gene has CDR1 MNHNS and CDR2 SASEGT. The DNA of the CDR3 is TGTGCCAGCAGTGAAGGAGGCCTTGGAGCTTTCTTT. It translates to CASSEGGLGAFF.

V usage is TRBV4-3 and J usage is TRBJ1-1; possible D gene TRBD1, 5 bases. The CDR3 spans 15 residues. Germline CDR1 and CDR2: LGHNA and YSLEER. Trimming left V 4 bases short and J 0 bases short, with 12 bases between. In DNA form, the CDR3 reads TGCGCCAGCAGCCCTTCTGGGGACTTGAACACTGAAGCTTTCTTT. Protein sequence: CASSPSGDLNTEAFF.

The chain couples TRBV6-5 to TRBJ1-5, with D possibly matching TRBD1 (6 bases). Germline V CDR1 and CDR2: MNHEY, SVGAGI. V dropped 8 bases and J dropped 2 bases, with 16 bases sitting between them. The CDR3 loop spans 15 amino acids. Here the CDR3 reads CASASQGQGNQPQHF. Here the CDR3 DNA reads TGTGCCAGCGCATCGCAGGGGCAGGGCAATCAGCCCCAGCATTTT.

J is TRBJ2-7 and V is TRBV19, with 7 nucleotides matching TRBD2. This CDR3 has 15 residues. The germline gives CDR1 LNHDA, CDR2 SQIVND (reference sequence). V trimming: 1 base; J trimming: 5 bases; junction bases outside the gene matches: 8. CDR3 amino acids: CASSIVRGRGNEQYF. The DNA of the CDR3 is TGTGCCAGTAGTATAGTGCGCGGGAGAGGCAACGAGCAGTACTTC. The variable domain in full, completed from reference TRBV19 and TRBJ2-7, reads DGGITQSPKYLFRKEGQNVTLSCEQNLNHDAMYWYRQDPGQGLRLIYYSQIVNDFQKGDIAEGYSVSREKKESFPLTVTSAQKNPTAFYLCASSIVRGRGNEQYFGPGTRLTVT.

The chain employs TRBV4-1 and TRBJ1-5, with a tentative D call TRBD1 (5 bases). With 3 bases removed from V and 7 bases from J, the gap between germline ends came to 16 bases. In germline, CDR1 is MGHRA, CDR2 YSYEKL. The CDR3 length is 15 residues. In nucleotides, the CDR3 is TGCGCCAGCAGCCATCCGGGCCCCCAGGGACAGCCCCAGCATTTT. Translated, it gives CASSHPGPQGQPQHF.

The CDR3 protein is CASSMTVNTEAFF. The DNA for the CDR3 is TGTGCCAGTAGTATGACAGTGAACACTGAAGCTTTCTTT. This chain links TRBV19 with TRBJ1-1; a possible D gene is TRBD1 (5 bases). The germline V and J ends were trimmed by 3 bases and 0 bases, with 5 bases remaining between them. This CDR3 spans 13 amino acids. In germline, CDR1 is LNHDA, CDR2 SQIVND (reference sequence).

Only one count was recorded for this clone. The chain couples TRBV24-1 to TRBJ2-1; 7 bases are a match to TRBD2. The germline V gene has CDR1 KGHDR and CDR2 SFDVKD. The CDR3 is made up of 16 amino acids. Trimming took 4 bases from V and 0 from J; bases not matched to a gene: 5. The CDR3 coding sequence is TGTGCCACCAGTGACTCAGCGGGGTACTCCTACAATGAGCAGTTCTTC. It is translated as CATSDSAGYSYNEQFF.

V gene TRBV4-1 combines with J gene TRBJ1-5, with 7 bases that match TRBD1. From germline, CDR1 is MGHRA and CDR2 YSYEKL. CDR3 length equals 15 residues. With 1 base clipped from V and 2 bases from J, the junction kept 2 bases outside the gene matches. The CDR3 reads CASSQGQGGNQPQHF. CDR3 in DNA: TGCGCCAGCAGCCAAGGACAGGGTGGCAATCAGCCCCAGCATTTT.

As to this clone: Other nucleotide sequences in the sample specify the same CDR3. The V call is TRBV6-5, the J call TRBJ1-3; D not certain. Germline-derived CDR1 and CDR2 are MNHEY and SVGAGI. The CDR3 extends over 13 amino acids. Deletions cut 6 bases from V and 4 bases from J, with 10 bases between. The CDR3 here is CASSRGPGNTIYF. CDR3 bases: TGTGCCAGCAGCCGAGGTCCCGGAAACACCATATATTTT.

The CDR3 reads CATSEGRDRISGANVLTF. The CDR3, as DNA: TGTGCCACCAGTGAGGGACGGGACAGGATCTCTGGGGCCAACGTCCTGACTTTC. This chain uses TRBV24-1 with TRBJ2-6; TRBD1 aligns across 8 bases. CDR1 KGHDR and CDR2 SFDVKD come from the germline V gene. CDR3 size: 18 residues. Trimming took 4 bases from V and 0 from J; bases not matched to a gene: 7.

The gene calls are TRBV10-3 and TRBJ1-4; D might be TRBD1 (5 bases). V dropped 4 bases and J dropped 2 bases, with 14 bases sitting between them. The CDR3 is 16 amino acids. Germline V gene data show CDR1 as ENHRY and CDR2 as SYGVKD. The CDR3 sequence: CAISGGSQATNEKLFF. DNA of the CDR3: TGTGCCATCAGTGGAGGTTCACAGGCTACTAATGAAAAACTGTTTTTT.

This sequence joins TRBV27 and TRBJ1-1, with a weak D call TRBD1 (6 bases). Between the trimmed V and J ends, which lost 1 base and 1 base, there was a span of 16 bases. There are 17 residues in the CDR3. The germline V gene has CDR1 MNHEY and CDR2 SMNVEV (reference sequence). The CDR3 is CASSLLGGAEGNTEAFF. In DNA form, the CDR3 reads TGTGCCAGCAGTTTATTAGGGGGGGCGGAGGGGAACACTGAAGCTTTCTTT.

Worth noting for this clone: Additional DNA sequences in this sample encode the identical CDR3. The V and J genes are TRBV2 and TRBJ1-1, with D possibly TRBD1 on 5 matching bases. The V gene lost 2 bases and the J gene lost 4 bases, with 8 bases spanning the gap. The CDR3 runs 13 residues. CDR1 is SNHLY, CDR2 FYNNEI, per germline. For the CDR3, the DNA is TGTGCCAGCAGTGAACAGGGAGGCACTGAAGCTTTCTTT. Amino acids: CASSEQGGTEAFF.

To note about this clone: The sample carries other DNA sequences with the same CDR3. The rearrangement joins TRBV7-9 to TRBJ1-4; 9 bases align to TRBD1. The CDR3 is 14 residues long. The trim removed 1 base at V and 8 bases at J, leaving 2 bases unmatched. Germline V gene data show CDR1 as SEHNR and CDR2 as FQNEAQ (reference sequence). CDR3 nucleotide sequence: TGTGCCAGCAGCTTAGGGACAGGGGTCGAAAAACTGTTTTTT. It codes for CASSLGTGVEKLFF.

This chain links TRBV5-4 with TRBJ2-7; 8 nucleotides align to TRBD2. J lost 5 bases, V lost 4 bases, and 8 bases had no gene match. This CDR3 contains 14 residues. CDR1 is SGHNT, CDR2 YYREEE, per germline (reference sequence). In nucleotides, the CDR3 is TGTGCCAGCAGCCCCACGGGGGGGGCGGACGAGCAGTACTTC. It encodes CASSPTGGADEQYF.

The chain employs TRBV19 and TRBJ2-7, with TRBD1 matching over 7 bases. Germline V gene sequence: CDR1 LNHDA, CDR2 SQIVND (reference sequence). Germline trimming cut 4 bases from V and 0 bases from J; bases unmatched to any gene: 9. The CDR3 loop spans 16 amino acids. The chain's CDR3 is CASSRGWAGGSYEQYF. CDR3 in DNA: TGTGCCAGTAGTAGGGGTTGGGCAGGGGGCTCCTACGAGCAGTACTTC.

V usage is TRBV12-3 or TRBV12-4 and J usage is TRBJ1-2; TRBD1 matches at 7 bases. The CDR3 runs 13 residues. J gave up 4 bases and V 6 bases, and 5 bases lay outside the gene matches. The CDR3 nucleotides are TGTGCCAGCAGACGGACAGGAGGCTATGGCTACACCTTC. Protein sequence: CASRRTGGYGYTF.

This chain's CDR3 is CASSFQNSGANVLTF. Written as DNA, the CDR3 is TGTGCCAGCAGCTTCCAGAACTCTGGGGCCAACGTCCTGACTTTC. J is TRBJ2-6 and V is TRBV7-2; D remains ambiguous. V was cut by 3 bases and J by 0 bases, with 6 bases left in between. The CDR3 has 15 residues. Germline CDR1 reads SGHTA; CDR2 reads FQGNSA.

The rearrangement joins TRBV6-5 to TRBJ1-4; no reliable D call. The V gene lost 6 bases and the J gene lost 3 bases, with 14 bases spanning the gap. CDR3 size: 15 residues. CDR1 and CDR2 from the germline V gene are MNHEY and SVGAGI. The CDR3 spells CASSRGSSANEKLFF. The CDR3 DNA is TGTGCCAGCAGCAGAGGGAGTTCAGCTAATGAAAAACTGTTTTTT.

The V call is TRBV2, the J call TRBJ2-1, with 11 bases lining up with TRBD2. V lost 2 bases and J lost 4; bases outside the gene matches: 1. This CDR3 is built from 15 residues. Germline V gene sequence: CDR1 SNHLY, CDR2 FYNNEI. The CDR3 DNA reads as TGTGCCAGCAGTGAAAGGACTAGCGGGTACAATGAGCAGTTCTTC. The encoded protein is CASSERTSGYNEQFF.

The chain links TRBV7-9 to TRBJ2-5; maybe TRBD1 (5 bases). V was pared by 5 bases and J by 2 bases, with 15 bases between. This CDR3 spans 15 amino acids. Germline V gene lookup returns CDR1 SEHNR and CDR2 FQNEAQ (reference sequence). For the CDR3, the DNA is TGTGCCAGCAGCAAACCCTGGGGCAGTCAAGAGACCCAGTACTTC. Protein product: CASSKPWGSQETQYF.

CDR3 DNA sequence: TGTGCCAGTAGTATAGATCTCATGCGGGAGGAGACCCAGTACTTC. This translates into CASSIDLMREETQYF. The gene calls are TRBV19 and TRBJ2-5, with 7 bases aligning to TRBD2. V shed 0 bases, J shed 5 bases, and the junction held 6 bases outside the gene matches. This CDR3 is built from 15 residues. Germline CDR1 is LNHDA and CDR2 is SQIVND (reference sequence).

The rearrangement uses TRBV30 and TRBJ2-1; 11 bases line up with TRBD2. Germline V gene lookup returns CDR1 GTSNPN and CDR2 SVGIG (reference sequence). This CDR3 spans 12 amino acids. J was trimmed by 15 bases and V by 2 bases; bases with no gene match: 6. The CDR3 here is CAWSLAGGVVFF. Written as DNA, the CDR3 is TGTGCCTGGAGTCTAGCGGGGGGCGTGGTGTTCTTC. The entire variable domain, with the rest obtained from reference TRBV30 and TRBJ2-1, is as follows: SQTIHQWPATLVQPVGSPLSLECTVEGTSNPNLYWYRQAAGRGLQLLFYSVGIGQISSEVPQNLSASRPQDRQFILSSKKLLLSDSGFYLCAWSLAGGVVFFGPGTRLTVL.

This clone has more than one count but fewer than ten. V usage is TRBV5-5 and J usage is TRBJ2-7, with 7 bases matching TRBD2. Germline lookup yields CDR1 SGHKS and CDR2 YYEKEE (reference sequence). The trim removed 5 bases at V and 10 bases at J, leaving 12 bases unmatched. This CDR3 spans 13 amino acids. The CDR3 coding sequence is TGTGCCAGCAGTCCCACCGGGACGGGGGGTCAGTACGTC. Protein product: CASSPTGTGGQYV.

This clone appeared a few times. The chain links TRBV6-5 to TRBJ2-7; D is uncertain. V lost 0 bases to trimming and J lost 3 bases, with 12 bases between them. The V gene's germline CDR1 is MNHEY and CDR2 SVGAGI. This CDR3 has 15 residues. CDR3 sequence reads: CASSYSPEPLYEQYF. The CDR3 DNA sequence: TGTGCCAGCAGTTACTCCCCCGAGCCCCTCTACGAGCAGTACTTC.

The chain has TRBV19 and TRBJ2-1, with 8 positions matching TRBD2. The germline gives CDR1 LNHDA, CDR2 SQIVND (reference sequence). The CDR3 length is 19 residues. The junction had 10 bases not matched to a gene; V was cut back by 0 bases and J by 0 bases. The CDR3 DNA sequence: TGTGCCAGTAGTATAGACCCCTCTCAGAGCGGGGGCTCCTACAATGAGCAGTTCTTC. Its translation: CASSIDPSQSGGSYNEQFF.

The chain uses TRBV9 and TRBJ1-5; 9 nucleotides match TRBD1. J lost 4 bases, V lost 3 bases, and 11 bases had no gene match. Germline-derived CDR1 and CDR2 are SGDLS and YYNGEE. The CDR3 is made up of 17 amino acids. The chain's CDR3 is CASSDRRGQGGNQPQHF. DNA of the CDR3: TGTGCCAGCAGCGACCGAAGGGGACAGGGAGGTAATCAGCCCCAGCATTTT. The entire variable domain, with the rest obtained from reference TRBV9 and TRBJ1-5, is as follows: DSGVTQTPKHLITATGQRVTLRCSPRSGDLSVYWYQQSLDQGLQFLIQYYNGEERAKGNILERFSAQQFPDLHSELNLSSLELGDSALYFCASSDRRGQGGNQPQHFGDGTRLSIL.

The rearrangement joins TRBV7-2 to TRBJ2-1; 8 bases are a match to TRBD1. The CDR3 spans 13 residues. V dropped 6 bases and J dropped 4; count of bases not matched to a gene: 2. Germline V gives CDR1 SGHTA, CDR2 FQGNSA. This CDR3 is CASRRDRYNEQFF. The CDR3 coding sequence is TGTGCCAGCAGACGGGACAGGTACAATGAGCAGTTCTTC.